Included here is one TCR beta chain sequence, with context. What it recognizes is unknown. The sample comes from a study of cytomegalovirus exposure and HLA in healthy donors. The study's findings and limits: Reported results showed that the classifier diagnosed cytomegalovirus status with high specificity and sensitivity.

The method was immunoSEQ multiplex PCR; TCRdb's version includes in-frame clones alone and lacks a portion of them. The sample has roughly 310,000 clones; approximately 91% are singletons. In germline, CDR1 is SGHTA, CDR2 FQGNSA. The CDR3 runs 13 residues. The trim removed 3 bases at V and 13 bases at J, leaving 1 base unmatched. The J gene is TRBJ2-1, the V gene TRBV7-2; 15 nucleotides align to TRBD2. The sequence derives from a man aged 25-45 years in good health and CMV-seronegative. The material sequenced was PBMCs. As DNA, the CDR3 is TGTGCCAGCAGCTTGGGACTAGCGGGAGGACAGTTCTTC. It translates to CASSLGLAGGQFF.